The entry that follows covers one T cell receptor (beta chain) sequence. The V gene lost 4 bases and the J gene lost 0 bases, with 8 bases spanning the gap. The CDR3 contains 15 residues. Germline V gene lookup returns CDR1 KGHDR and CDR2 SFDVKD. Unique molecular identifiers were incorporated into the prepared TCRbeta library. One entry per CDR3 protein results from TCRdb running MiXCR on the PCR reads. Of some 220,000 distinct CDR3 sequences in the sample, around 10% were seen once. The sample belongs to a study of T-cell reconstitution after alpha-beta-depleted transplantation in children. The clonotype originates from a human donor who donated a stem cell graft to a child with acute lymphoblastic leukemia. The sequenced sample was PBMCs from the stem cell graft donor, obtained from the stem cell graft. V is TRBV24-1 and J is TRBJ1-4, with D maybe TRBD1 (5 bases). The CDR3 DNA reads as TGTGCCACCAGTGACCCGACAGCAACTAATGAAAAACTGTTTTTT. It yields the protein CATSDPTATNEKLFF.